The next 10 T cell receptor beta chains were all read from a single sample in a study of T cell clones after liver transplantation. Here immunoSEQ multiplex PCR was the method, and the copy in TCRdb shows in-frame clones only, minus some. Counted here are under 7,000 clones, about 80% occurring once; the ten biggest clones make up about 37%. Specimen: CD8+ T cells from blood, collected 24 months after liver transplant. The receptors shown here come from a human patient who received a liver transplant. Some T cells may possibly be graft donor cells.

CDR3 residues: CASSLRVGKLNIQYF. The CDR3 bases are TGCGCCAGCAGCTTGAGGGTAGGAAAACTAAACATTCAGTACTTC. The V call is TRBV5-1, the J call TRBJ2-4; D ambiguous. The V end was cut by 1 base, the J end by 6 bases, with 14 bases between. The CDR3 length is 15 residues. Germline V gene data show CDR1 as SGHRS and CDR2 as YFSETQ.

This clone was recorded only once. V usage is TRBV5-1 and J usage is TRBJ2-7; D unresolved. Germline V gene data show CDR1 as SGHRS and CDR2 as YFSETQ. Trimming removed 1 base from V and 0 bases from J, with 2 bases in between. CDR3 size: 12 residues. As DNA, the CDR3 is TGCGCCAGCAGCTTGCCCTCCTACGAGCAGTACTTC. Protein sequence: CASSLPSYEQYF.

This clone is a singleton in its sample. The rearrangement links TRBV7-3 to TRBJ1-1; D unclear. V was trimmed by 3 bases and J by 1 base, leaving 9 bases between them. Germline V CDR1 and CDR2: SGHTA, FQGTGA. The CDR3 covers 14 residues. CDR3 sequence: CASSLWQTNTEAFF. For the CDR3, the DNA is TGTGCCAGCAGCTTGTGGCAGACGAACACTGAAGCTTTCTTT.

This clone was recorded only once. This rearrangement joins TRBV7-9 to TRBJ2-3; 8 bases align to TRBD1. Looked up from germline, CDR1 is SEHNR and CDR2 is FQNEAQ (reference sequence). The CDR3 is made up of 16 amino acids. Trimming at V came to 10 bases and at J to 2 bases, leaving 14 bases not matched to a gene. DNA of the CDR3: TGTGCCAATGAACCCCGGACAGGGTCCCCCACAGATACGCAGTATTTT. Amino acid sequence: CANEPRTGSPTDTQYF.

The V gene is TRBV30, the J gene TRBJ2-6, with D possibly TRBD2 on 6 matching bases. V lost 3 bases to trimming and J lost 4 bases, with 10 bases between them. The CDR3 runs 14 residues. CDR1 and CDR2 from the germline V gene are GTSNPN and SVGIG (reference sequence). The CDR3 sequence: CAWRAGKGANVLTF. For the CDR3, the DNA is TGTGCCTGGAGGGCGGGGAAAGGGGCCAACGTCCTGACTTTC.

In its sample, this clone was seen once. The chain's CDR3 is CASSLPPGVINEKLFF. In DNA form, the CDR3 reads TGTGCCAGCAGCTTACCGCCGGGGGTTATTAATGAAAAACTGTTTTTT. The rearrangement uses TRBV7-9 and TRBJ1-4; weak D call: TRBD1 (5 bases). The CDR3 is 16 amino acids. Trimming removed 2 bases at V and 4 bases at J, with 14 bases between. Germline CDR1 reads SEHNR; CDR2 reads FQNEAQ (reference sequence).

The chain combines TRBV14 with TRBJ2-5; 9 bases fit TRBD1. The DNA end favors TRBJ2-7, so the J call may be wrong. This CDR3 has 16 residues. Germline values: CDR1 SGHDN, CDR2 FVKESK. CDR3 nucleotide sequence: TGTGCCAGCAGCTTTTCGGGACAGGGAGCAGCCTACGAGCAGTACTTC. Translating gives CASSFSGQGAAYEQYF.

The chain uses TRBV7-9 and TRBJ1-6; D may be TRBD1 (6 bases). CDR1 is SEHNR and CDR2 is FQNEAQ in the germline V gene (reference sequence). The CDR3 has 15 amino acids. The germline V and J ends were trimmed by 5 bases and 0 bases, with 8 bases remaining between them. This chain's CDR3 is CASSQQGSYNSPLHF. The DNA of the CDR3 is TGTGCCAGCAGCCAACAGGGCTCCTATAATTCACCCCTCCACTTT.

This clone was found a few times. The chain combines TRBV19 with TRBJ1-5; D is ambiguous. Germline values: CDR1 LNHDA, CDR2 SQIVND (reference sequence). The CDR3 consists of 14 residues. Trimming cost V 3 bases and J 3 bases, with 9 bases left between them. CDR3 sequence: CASSIGQINQPQHF. The CDR3 region has the DNA TGTGCCAGTAGTATTGGGCAGATCAATCAGCCCCAGCATTTT.

This chain uses TRBV6-1 with TRBJ2-7; the match to TRBD2 covers 7 bases. The CDR3 sequence is 15 residues long. The V segment lost 3 bases and the J segment 4 bases; nucleotides outside the gene matches: 9. Germline assignment: CDR1 MNHNS and CDR2 SASEGT. CDR3 nucleotides: TGTGCCAGCAGTGAGGGAGGGAGTTTTGCGTACGAGCAGTACTTC. This sequence encodes CASSEGGSFAYEQYF.